Shown below are 5 T cell receptor beta chains from a single sample sequenced in a study of T cells in women clearing cervical HPV infection. Sequencing used immunoSEQ multiplex PCR; TCRdb keeps in-frame clones, though not all of them. The sample's table shows 30,000 to 35,000 clones. The sample taken for sequencing was blood buffy coat. These receptors were obtained from a woman aged 18 to 69 with a cervical HPV16 infection that either progressed to CIN3+ or cleared (not recorded which).

Remarks on this clone: The sequenced fragment ends 3 residues before the CDR3 boundary, so the rest is inferred from the germline J gene. J is TRBJ2-5 and V is TRBV7-6; 7 positions agree with TRBD2. V lost 3 bases, J lost 2 bases, and 15 bases stayed unmatched. Germline assignment: CDR1 SGHVS and CDR2 FNYEAQ. The CDR3 runs 18 residues. Incomplete CDR3 DNA: TGTGCCAGCAGCTTTGGGCGTGGCGGGAGTGTGAGGCAAGAGACC. Translating gives CASSFGRGGSVRQET. The full CDR3 protein is CASSFGRGGSVRQETQYF.

Concerning this clone itself: The read ends 3 residues shy of where the CDR3 ends; the end is completed using the germline J gene. V gene TRBV20-1 combines with J gene TRBJ2-7; D call uncertain. This CDR3 has 13 residues. Germline loops: CDR1 DFQATT, CDR2 SNEGSKA (reference sequence). Trimming left V 7 bases short and J 2 bases short, with 15 bases between. CDR3 DNA, as far as it was read: TGCAGTGTCAGCCAGGCAGTTACCTACGAG. Its protein product is CSVSQAVTYE. The entire CDR3 protein is CSVSQAVTYEQYF.

Concerning this clone itself: The sequenced fragment ends 3 residues before the CDR3 boundary, so the rest is inferred from the germline J gene. This rearrangement joins TRBV18 to TRBJ2-7; TRBD2 is a possible D gene (7 bases). V was pared by 2 bases and J by 2 bases, with 10 bases between. CDR1 and CDR2 (germline): KGHSH, LQKENI. The CDR3 is made up of 14 amino acids. The CDR3 loop is CASSPGRGPYEQYF. CDR3 bases read: TGTGCCAGCTCACCAGGGCGGGGGCCCTACGAG.

Partial CDR3 DNA: TGTGCCAGCAGCTTCGGACAGGGGGCGGGGACC. Its translation: CASSFGQGAGT. The CDR3 reads in full as CASSFGQGAGTQYF. The chain recombines TRBV7-2 with TRBJ2-5; TRBD1 matches at 11 bases. The missing CDR3 end, 3 residues past where the read stops, is filled in from the germline J gene. Trimming cost V 3 bases and J 7 bases; bases outside gene matches: 4. CDR1 SGHTA and CDR2 FQGNSA come from the germline V gene. The CDR3 loop spans 14 amino acids.

On this clone itself: The sequenced fragment ends 3 residues before the CDR3 boundary, so the rest is inferred from the germline J gene. The V gene is TRBV20-1, the J gene TRBJ1-6; weak D call: TRBD1 (5 bases). Trimming left V 3 bases short and J 4 bases short, with 13 bases between. This CDR3 contains 15 residues. The germline V gene has CDR1 DFQATT and CDR2 SNEGSKA (reference sequence). The CDR3 loop is CSASQGRSYNSPLHF. The sequenced CDR3 bases are TGCAGTGCTAGTCAGGGTCGTTCATATAATTCACCC.